A single T cell receptor (beta chain) is shown here with its context. This specimen belongs to a study of cytomegalovirus exposure and HLA in healthy donors. The PCR made use of 60 Vbeta and 13 Jbeta primers. Using immunoSEQ multiplex PCR, the repertoire was profiled, and TCRdb retains in-frame clones only, with some absent. This sample's clone table lists 190,000 or so clones. In germline, CDR1 is SGHRS, CDR2 YFSETQ. CDR3 length: 11 residues. Trimming removed 0 bases at V and 10 bases at J, with 5 bases between. Sequencing input: PBMCs. The V gene is TRBV5-1, the J gene TRBJ2-1, with D possibly matching TRBD1 (5 bases). This clonotype originated in a boy aged 5 to 17 in good health and CMV-seronegative. The CDR3 region is CASSLEGEQFF. CDR3 sequence (DNA): TGCGCCAGCAGCTTGGAGGGGGAGCAGTTCTTC. Supplemented by reference TRBV5-1 and TRBJ2-1, the full variable domain reads KAGVTQTPRYLIKTRGQQVTLSCSPISGHRSVSWYQQTPGQGLQFLFEYFSETQRNKGNFPGRFSGRQFSNSRSEMNVSTLELGDSALYLCASSLEGEQFFGPGTRLTVL.